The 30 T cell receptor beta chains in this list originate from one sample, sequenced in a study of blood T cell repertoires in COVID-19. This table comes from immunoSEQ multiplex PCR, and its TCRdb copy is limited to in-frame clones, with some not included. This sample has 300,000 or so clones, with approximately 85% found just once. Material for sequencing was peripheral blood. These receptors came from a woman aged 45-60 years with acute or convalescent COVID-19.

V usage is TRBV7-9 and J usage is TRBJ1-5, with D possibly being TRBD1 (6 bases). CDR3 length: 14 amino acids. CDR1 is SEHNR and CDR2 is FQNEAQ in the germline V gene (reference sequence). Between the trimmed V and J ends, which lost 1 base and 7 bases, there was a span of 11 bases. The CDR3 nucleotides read TGTGCCAGCAGCTTAGTGGGGGCAGGCCAGCCCCAGCATTTT. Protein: CASSLVGAGQPQHF.

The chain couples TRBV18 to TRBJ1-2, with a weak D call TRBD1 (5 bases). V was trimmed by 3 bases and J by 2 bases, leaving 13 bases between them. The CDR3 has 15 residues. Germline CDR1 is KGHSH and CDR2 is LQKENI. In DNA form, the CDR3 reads TGTGCCAGCTCACCCCAGGGAGGGCGCAACTATGGCTACACCTTC. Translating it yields CASSPQGGRNYGYTF.

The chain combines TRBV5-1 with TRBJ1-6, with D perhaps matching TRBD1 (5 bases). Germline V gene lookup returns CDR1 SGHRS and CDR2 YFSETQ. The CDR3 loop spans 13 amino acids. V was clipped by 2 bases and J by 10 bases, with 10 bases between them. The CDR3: CASSFGGDSPLHF. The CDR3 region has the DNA TGCGCCAGCAGCTTTGGGGGGGACTCACCCCTCCACTTT. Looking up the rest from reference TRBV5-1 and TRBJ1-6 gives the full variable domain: KAGVTQTPRYLIKTRGQQVTLSCSPISGHRSVSWYQQTPGQGLQFLFEYFSETQRNKGNFPGRFSGRQFSNSRSEMNVSTLELGDSALYLCASSFGGDSPLHFGNGTRLTVT.

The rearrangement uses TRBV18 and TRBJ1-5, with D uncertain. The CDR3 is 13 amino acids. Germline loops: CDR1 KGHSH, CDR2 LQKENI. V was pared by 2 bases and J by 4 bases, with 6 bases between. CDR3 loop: CASSPGRNQPQHF. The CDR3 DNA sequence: TGTGCCAGCTCACCAGGCAGAAATCAGCCCCAGCATTTT.

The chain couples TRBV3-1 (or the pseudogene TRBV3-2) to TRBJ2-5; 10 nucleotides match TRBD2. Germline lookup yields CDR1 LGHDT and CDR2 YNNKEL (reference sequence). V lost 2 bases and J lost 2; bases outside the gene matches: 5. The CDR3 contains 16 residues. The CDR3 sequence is CASSQRGLAEQETQYF. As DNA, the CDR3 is TGTGCCAGCAGCCAACGAGGACTAGCGGAACAAGAGACCCAGTACTTC.

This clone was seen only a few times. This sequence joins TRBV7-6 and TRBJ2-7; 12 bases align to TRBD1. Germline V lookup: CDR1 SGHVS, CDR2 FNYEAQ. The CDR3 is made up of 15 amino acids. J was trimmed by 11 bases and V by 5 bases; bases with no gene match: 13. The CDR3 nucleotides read TGTGCCAGCAGCCCAGGGACAGGGGGCGAAATGCTGGAGTACTTC. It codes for CASSPGTGGEMLEYF.

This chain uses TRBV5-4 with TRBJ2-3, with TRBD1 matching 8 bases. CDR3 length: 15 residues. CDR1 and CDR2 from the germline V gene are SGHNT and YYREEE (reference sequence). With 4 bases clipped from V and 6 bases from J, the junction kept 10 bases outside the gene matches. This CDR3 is CASSQRQGSPDTQYF. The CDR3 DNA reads TGTGCCAGCAGCCAGAGACAGGGGTCCCCGGATACGCAGTATTTT.

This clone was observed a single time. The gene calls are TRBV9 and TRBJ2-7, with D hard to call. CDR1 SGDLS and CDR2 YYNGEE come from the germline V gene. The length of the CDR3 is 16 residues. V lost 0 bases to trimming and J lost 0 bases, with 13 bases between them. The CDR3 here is CASSVEAGTFSYEQYF. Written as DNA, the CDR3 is TGTGCCAGCAGCGTAGAGGCAGGCACCTTCTCCTACGAGCAGTACTTC.

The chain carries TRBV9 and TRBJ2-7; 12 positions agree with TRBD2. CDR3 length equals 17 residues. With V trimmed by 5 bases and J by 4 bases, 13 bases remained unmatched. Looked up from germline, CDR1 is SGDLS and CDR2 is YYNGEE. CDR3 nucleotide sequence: TGTGCCAGCAGGAGGCTAGCGGGAGGGCCCATAGTATACGAGCAGTACTTC. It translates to CASRRLAGGPIVYEQYF.

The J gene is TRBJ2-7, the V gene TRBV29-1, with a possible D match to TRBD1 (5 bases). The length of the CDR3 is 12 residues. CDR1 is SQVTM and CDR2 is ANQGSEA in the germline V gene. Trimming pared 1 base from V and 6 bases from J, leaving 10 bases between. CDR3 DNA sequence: TGCAGCGTTGAAGGGGCAGACAGCGAGCAGTACTTC. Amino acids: CSVEGADSEQYF.

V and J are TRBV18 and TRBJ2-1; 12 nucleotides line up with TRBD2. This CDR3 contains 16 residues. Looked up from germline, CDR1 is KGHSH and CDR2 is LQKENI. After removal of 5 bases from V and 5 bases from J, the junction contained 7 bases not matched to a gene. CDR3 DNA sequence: TGTGCCAGCTCAGAACTAGCGGGAGGCCCCGACAATGAGCAGTTCTTC. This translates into CASSELAGGPDNEQFF. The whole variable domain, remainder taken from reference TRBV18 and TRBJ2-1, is NAGVMQNPRHLVRRRGQEARLRCSPMKGHSHVYWYRQLPEEGLKFMVYLQKENIIDESGMPKERFSAEFPKEGPSILRIQQVVRGDSAAYFCASSELAGGPDNEQFFGPGTRLTVL.

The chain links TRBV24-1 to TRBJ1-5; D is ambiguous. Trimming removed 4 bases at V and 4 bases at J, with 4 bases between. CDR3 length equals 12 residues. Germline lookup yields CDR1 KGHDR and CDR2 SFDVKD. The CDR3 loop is CATSDMNQPQHF. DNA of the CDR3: TGTGCCACCAGTGACATGAATCAGCCCCAGCATTTT.

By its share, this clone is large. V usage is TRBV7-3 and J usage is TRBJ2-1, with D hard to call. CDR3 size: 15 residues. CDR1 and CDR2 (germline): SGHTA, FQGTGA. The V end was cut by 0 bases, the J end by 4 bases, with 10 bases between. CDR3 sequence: CASSLTIARYNEQFF. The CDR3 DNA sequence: TGTGCCAGCAGCTTAACTATCGCCAGATACAATGAGCAGTTCTTC.

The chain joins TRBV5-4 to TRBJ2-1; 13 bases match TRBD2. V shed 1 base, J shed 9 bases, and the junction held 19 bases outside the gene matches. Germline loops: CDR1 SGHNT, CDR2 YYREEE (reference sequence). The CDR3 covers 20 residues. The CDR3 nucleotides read TGTGCCAGCAGCTTGTTCTCTTTCCTAACTAGCGGGAGGGCCTGGAGTGAGCAGTTCTTC. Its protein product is CASSLFSFLTSGRAWSEQFF.

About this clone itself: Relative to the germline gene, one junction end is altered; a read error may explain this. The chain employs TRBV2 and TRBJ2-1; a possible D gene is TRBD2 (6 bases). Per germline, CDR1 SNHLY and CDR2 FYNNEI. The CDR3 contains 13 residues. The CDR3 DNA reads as TGTGCCAGCAGTGAAGCGCGGGGTGACTCGATAGTCTTC. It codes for CASSEARGDSIVF.

The CDR3 bases are TGTGCCAGCAGCTTAGATCAGGGCGGGGAGCTGTTTTTT. Translating gives CASSLDQGGELFF. This chain joins TRBV11-3 and TRBJ2-2, with D tentatively TRBD1 (5 bases). V gave up 0 bases and J gave up 7 bases, with 6 bases separating them. This CDR3 comprises 13 residues. The germline V gene has CDR1 SGHNT and CDR2 YENEEA.

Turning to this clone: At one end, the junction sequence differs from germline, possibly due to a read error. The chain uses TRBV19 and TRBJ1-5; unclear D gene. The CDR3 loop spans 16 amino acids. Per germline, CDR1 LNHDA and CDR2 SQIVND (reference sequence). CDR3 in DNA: TGTGCTAGTAGCGACGGCAGGCCAGCGGGGAGTCAGCCCCAGCATTTT. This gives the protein CASSDGRPAGSQPQHF.

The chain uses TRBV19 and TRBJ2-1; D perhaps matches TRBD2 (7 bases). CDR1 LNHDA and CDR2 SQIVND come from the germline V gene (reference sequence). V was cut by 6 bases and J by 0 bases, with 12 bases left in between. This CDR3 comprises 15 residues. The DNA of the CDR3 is TGTGCCAGTAGAGGGAGGGGGGGCTCCTACAATGAGCAGTTCTTC. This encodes CASRGRGGSYNEQFF. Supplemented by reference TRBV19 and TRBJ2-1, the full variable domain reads DGGITQSPKYLFRKEGQNVTLSCEQNLNHDAMYWYRQDPGQGLRLIYYSQIVNDFQKGDIAEGYSVSREKKESFPLTVTSAQKNPTAFYLCASRGRGGSYNEQFFGPGTRLTVL.

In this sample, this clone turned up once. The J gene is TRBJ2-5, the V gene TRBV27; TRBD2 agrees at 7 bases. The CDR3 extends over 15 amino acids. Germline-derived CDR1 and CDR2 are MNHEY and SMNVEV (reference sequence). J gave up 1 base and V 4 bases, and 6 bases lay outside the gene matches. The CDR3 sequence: CASSYLGGSQETQYF. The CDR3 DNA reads TGTGCCAGCAGTTACCTCGGCGGGAGCCAAGAGACCCAGTACTTC.

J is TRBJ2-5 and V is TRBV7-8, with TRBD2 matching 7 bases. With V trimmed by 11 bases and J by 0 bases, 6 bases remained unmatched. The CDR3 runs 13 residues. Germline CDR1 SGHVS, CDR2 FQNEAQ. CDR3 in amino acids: CAAGVLNQETQYF. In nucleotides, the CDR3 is TGTGCCGCGGGGGTACTGAACCAAGAGACCCAGTACTTC.

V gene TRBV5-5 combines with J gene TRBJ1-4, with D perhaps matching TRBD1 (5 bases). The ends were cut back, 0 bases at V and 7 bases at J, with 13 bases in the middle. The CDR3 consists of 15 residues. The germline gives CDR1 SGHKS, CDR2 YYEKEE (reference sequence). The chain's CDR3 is CASSLELGGGEKLFF. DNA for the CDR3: TGTGCCAGCAGCTTGGAGCTGGGGGGGGGTGAAAAACTGTTTTTT.

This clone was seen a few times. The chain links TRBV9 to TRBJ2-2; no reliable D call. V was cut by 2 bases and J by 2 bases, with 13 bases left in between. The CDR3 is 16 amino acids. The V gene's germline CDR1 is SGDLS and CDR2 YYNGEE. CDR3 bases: TGTGCCAGCAGCGTGTTTGTAACAGCTAACACCGGGGAGCTGTTTTTT. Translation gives CASSVFVTANTGELFF.

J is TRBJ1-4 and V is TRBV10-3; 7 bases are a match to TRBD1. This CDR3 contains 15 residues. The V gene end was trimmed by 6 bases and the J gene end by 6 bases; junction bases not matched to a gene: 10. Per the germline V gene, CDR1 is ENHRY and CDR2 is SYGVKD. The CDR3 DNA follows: TGTGCCATCAGGAAAGGAGGGACAGCGGATGAAAAACTGTTTTTT. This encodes CAIRKGGTADEKLFF.

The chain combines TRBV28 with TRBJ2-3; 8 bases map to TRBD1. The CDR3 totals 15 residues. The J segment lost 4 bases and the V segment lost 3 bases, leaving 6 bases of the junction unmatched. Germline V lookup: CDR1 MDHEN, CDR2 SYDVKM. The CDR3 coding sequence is TGTGCCAGCAGTTTCGGGCAGGGGGCCCCAGATACGCAGTATTTT. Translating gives CASSFGQGAPDTQYF.

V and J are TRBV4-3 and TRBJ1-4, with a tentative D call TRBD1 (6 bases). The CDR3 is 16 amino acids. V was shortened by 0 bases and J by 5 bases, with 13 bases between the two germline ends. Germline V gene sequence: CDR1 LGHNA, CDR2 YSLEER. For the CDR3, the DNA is TGCGCCAGCAGCCAAGATAGTGCAGGGGTGAATGAAAAACTGTTTTTT. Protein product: CASSQDSAGVNEKLFF.

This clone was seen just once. DNA of the CDR3: TGCGCCAGCAGCCAAGGAACTCGGGACAGTGGTGATACGCAGTATTTT. Protein sequence: CASSQGTRDSGDTQYF. The chain employs TRBV4-1 and TRBJ2-3, with 7 bases aligning to TRBD1. The length of the CDR3 is 16 residues. V shed 1 base and J 6 bases; nucleotides not matched to a gene: 10. Germline CDR1 and CDR2: MGHRA and YSYEKL.

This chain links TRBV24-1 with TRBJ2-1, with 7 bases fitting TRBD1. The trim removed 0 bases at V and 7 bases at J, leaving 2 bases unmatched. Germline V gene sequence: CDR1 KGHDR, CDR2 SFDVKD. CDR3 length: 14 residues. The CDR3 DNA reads TGTGCCACCAGTGATTTGGAGACAGGGAATGAGCAGTTCTTC. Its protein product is CATSDLETGNEQFF.

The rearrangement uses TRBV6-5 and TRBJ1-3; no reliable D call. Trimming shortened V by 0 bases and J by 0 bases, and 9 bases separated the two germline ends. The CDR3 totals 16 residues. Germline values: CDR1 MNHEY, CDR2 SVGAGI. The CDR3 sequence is CASSYSEGISGNTIYF. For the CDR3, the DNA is TGTGCCAGCAGTTACTCCGAGGGAATCTCTGGAAACACCATATATTTT.

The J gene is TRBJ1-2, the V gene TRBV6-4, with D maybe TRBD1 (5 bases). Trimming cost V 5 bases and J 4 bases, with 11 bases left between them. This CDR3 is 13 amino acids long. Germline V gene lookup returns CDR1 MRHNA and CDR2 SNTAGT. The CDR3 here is CASSSGGFYGYTF. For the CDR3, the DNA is TGTGCCAGCAGTAGTGGGGGGTTCTATGGCTACACCTTC.

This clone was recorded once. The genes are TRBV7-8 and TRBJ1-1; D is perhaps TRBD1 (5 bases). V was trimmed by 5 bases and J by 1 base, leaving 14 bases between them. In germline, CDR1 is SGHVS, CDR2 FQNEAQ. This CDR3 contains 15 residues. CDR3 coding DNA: TGTGCCAGCAGCCTACAGGTCAGTCAGAACACTGAAGCTTTCTTT. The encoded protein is CASSLQVSQNTEAFF.